Listed below are T cell receptor beta chains from one sample, sequenced in a study of blood T cell repertoires in COVID-19. Sequencing was performed with immunoSEQ multiplex PCR; in TCRdb, only in-frame clones are kept and a portion is missing. The sample consists of about 240,000 clones, more than 85% of them appearing once. Input material: PBMCs or T cells enriched from blood (not recorded which). All receptors come from a woman aged 25 to 45 who had recovered from COVID-19. The CDR3 runs from the conserved cysteine through the conserved F or W. D genes are given only for firm matches. Not every row has a clone size; where given, it reads once, few, many or a size class.

>TRBJ2-1|TRBD2|NA|TRBV7-8
CASSPKGLAGPNEQFF
TGTGCCAGCAGCCCCAAGGGACTAGCGGGACCCAATGAGCAGTTCTTC
>TRBJ1-5|TRBD1|NA|TRBV19
CARGPGQGPPASQPQHF
TGTGCCAGGGGCCCGGGACAGGGACCCCCAGCCAGTCAGCCCCAGCATTTT
>TRBJ2-1|NA|once|TRBV11-1
CASSSLAATYNEQFF
TGTGCCAGCAGCTCCCTAGCCGCGACCTACAATGAGCAGTTCTTC
>TRBJ2-7|TRBD1|NA|TRBV7-9
CASSPGGQAYEQYF
TGTGCCAGCAGCCCTGGGGGACAGGCCTACGAGCAGTACTTC
>TRBJ1-1|NA|NA|TRBV7-2
CASSPTLSDRTEAFF
TGTGCCAGCAGCCCTACTCTATCAGACAGAACTGAAGCTTTCTTT
>TRBJ1-2|NA|NA|TRBV19
CASSILGRDGYTF
TGTGCCAGTAGTATTTTGGGGAGAGATGGCTACACCTTC
>TRBJ1-2|TRBD1|NA|TRBV13
CASSLTGVRYGYTF
TGTGCCAGCAGCCTGACAGGGGTGCGGTATGGCTACACCTTC
>TRBJ2-5|NA|once|TRBV10-3
CAISESGETQYF
TGTGCCATCAGTGAGTCCGGAGAGACCCAGTACTTC
>TRBJ1-2|TRBD1|few|TRBV5-1
CASSVTGGEGYGYTF
TGCGCCAGCAGCGTCACAGGGGGAGAAGGCTATGGCTACACCTTC
>TRBJ1-4|TRBD1|NA|TRBV4-2
CASSQYHDRVQHLNEKLFF
TGTGCCAGCAGCCAATACCATGACAGGGTACAACACCTGAATGAAAAACTGTTTTTT
>TRBJ1-2|NA|NA|TRBV14
CASSQGQTGYGYTF
TGTGCCAGCAGCCAAGGCCAAACAGGCTATGGCTACACCTTC
>TRBJ1-2|NA|NA|TRBV6-1
CASSEALQGSIYGYTF
TGTGCCAGCAGTGAAGCGCTACAGGGATCGATCTATGGCTACACCTTC
>TRBJ1-2|NA|few|TRBV11-2
CASSLGDQGYGYTF
TGTGCCAGCAGCTTAGGGGATCAGGGTTATGGCTACACCTTC
>TRBJ2-1|NA|NA|TRBV24-1
CATSDFPLGSARNSYNEQFF
TGTGCCACCAGTGATTTCCCCCTTGGTTCGGCGCGGAACTCCTACAATGAGCAGTTCTTC
>TRBJ2-1|NA|NA|TRBV5-1
CASFHSSYNEQFF
TGCGCCAGTTTTCACAGCTCCTACAATGAGCAGTTCTTC
>TRBJ1-2|NA|NA|TRBV7-9
CASSLGPGDYGYTF
TGTGCCAGCAGCTTAGGTCCAGGGGACTATGGCTACACCTTC
>TRBJ2-4|TRBD1|NA|TRBV2
CASLGQALAKNIQYF
TGTGCCAGCCTAGGACAGGCCCTGGCCAAAAACATTCAGTACTTC
>TRBJ1-2|TRBD1|NA|TRBV28
CARQDGTGGYTF
TGTGCCAGGCAAGATGGGACAGGAGGCTACACCTTC
>TRBJ2-7|TRBD2|NA|TRBV11-2
CASSLGLAGGPEYEQYF
TGTGCCAGCAGCTTAGGGCTAGCGGGAGGGCCGGAATACGAGCAGTACTTC
>TRBJ1-2|TRBD1|NA|TRBV14
CASSRTTGEPYGYTF
TGTGCCAGCAGCCGTACGACAGGGGAACCCTATGGCTACACCTTC
>TRBJ1-1|NA|NA|TRBV5-1
CASSLAGQGNTEAFF
TGCGCCAGCAGCTTGGCTGGGCAGGGGAACACTGAAGCTTTCTTT
>TRBJ1-4|NA|NA|TRBV9
CASSDSREKLFF
TGTGCCAGCAGCGACTCTCGTGAAAAACTGTTTTTT
>TRBJ2-7|TRBD1|NA|TRBV19
CASSGTGGYYEQYF
TGTGCCAGTAGCGGGACAGGGGGATACTACGAGCAGTACTTC
>TRBJ2-5|TRBD2|once|TRBV11-2
CASSFGTSGQETQYF
TGTGCCAGCAGCTTTGGGACTAGCGGCCAAGAGACCCAGTACTTC
>TRBJ1-2|TRBD1|NA|TRBV28
CASRPGTGYGYTF
TGTGCCAGCAGACCCGGGACAGGGTATGGCTACACCTTC
>TRBJ1-5|NA|NA|TRBV7-2
CASSLGGSSNQPQHF
TGTGCCAGCAGCTTAGGCGGCAGTAGCAATCAGCCCCAGCATTTT
>TRBJ1-2|NA|NA|TRBV28
CASSSSTGVYGYTF
TGTGCCAGCAGTTCGTCGACAGGTGTCTATGGCTACACCTTC
>TRBJ1-2|NA|few|TRBV5-1
CASSPGGSGASYGYTF
TGCGCCAGCAGCCCGGGCGGCAGCGGGGCATCATATGGCTACACCTTC
>TRBJ1-1|TRBD1|NA|TRBV12-3/TRBV12-4
CASSPRGQGPVF
TGTGCCAGCAGTCCCCGGGGACAGGGACCAGTCTTT